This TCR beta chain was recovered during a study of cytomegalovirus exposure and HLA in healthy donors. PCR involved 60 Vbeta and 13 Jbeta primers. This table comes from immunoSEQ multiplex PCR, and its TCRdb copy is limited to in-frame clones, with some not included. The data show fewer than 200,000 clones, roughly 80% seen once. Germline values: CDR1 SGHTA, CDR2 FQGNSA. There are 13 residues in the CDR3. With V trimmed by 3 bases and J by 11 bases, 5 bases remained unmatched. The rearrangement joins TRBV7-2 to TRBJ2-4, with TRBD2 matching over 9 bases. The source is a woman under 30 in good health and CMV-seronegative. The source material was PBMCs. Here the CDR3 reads CASSFAGTSLQYF. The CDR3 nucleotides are TGTGCCAGCAGCTTTGCCGGGACTAGCCTTCAGTACTTC.